The 10 T cell receptor beta chains given below trace back to one sample, sequenced in a study of blood T cell repertoires in COVID-19. Generated by immunoSEQ multiplex PCR, the TCRdb table keeps only in-frame clones and is missing some. The sample holds approximately 440,000 clones; about 85% are singletons and the top ten take around 0.7%. The sample comprised PBMCs or T cells enriched from blood (not recorded which). The receptors here all came from a woman aged 18-30 years who had recovered from COVID-19.

The CDR3 DNA is TGTGCCATCAGCCGTTCTAGCGGGGAATCAGATACGCAGTATTTT. Its translation: CAISRSSGESDTQYF. V gene TRBV10-3 combines with J gene TRBJ2-3; the match to TRBD2 covers 9 bases. Germline assignment: CDR1 ENHRY and CDR2 SYGVKD. V dropped 6 bases and J dropped 4; count of bases not matched to a gene: 8. This CDR3 is 15 amino acids long.

This chain joins TRBV10-3 and TRBJ2-3, with TRBD2 matching 7 bases. Unmatched junction bases numbered 10, after V lost 10 bases and J lost 3 bases. CDR3 length: 14 residues. The germline gives CDR1 ENHRY, CDR2 SYGVKD. The CDR3 sequence is CATSSLAETDTQYF. The CDR3 DNA sequence: TGTGCCACCTCTAGCCTAGCGGAGACAGATACGCAGTATTTT.

V and J are TRBV7-2 and TRBJ2-7; D gene ambiguous. V dropped 5 bases and J dropped 0 bases, with 8 bases sitting between them. The CDR3 totals 13 residues. The V gene's germline CDR1 is SGHTA and CDR2 FQGNSA. In DNA form, the CDR3 reads TGTGCCAGCAGCCGACTGGACTCCTACGAGCAGTACTTC. This encodes CASSRLDSYEQYF.

V and J are TRBV27 and TRBJ2-3, with a possible D match to TRBD2 (5 bases). This CDR3 comprises 17 residues. Between the trimmed V and J ends, which lost 5 bases and 9 bases, there was a span of 27 bases. CDR1 and CDR2 from the germline V gene are MNHEY and SMNVEV (reference sequence). CDR3 nucleotides: TGTGCCAGCAGTCCCTTGAGGGCGGACCATCCAAGAACAACGCAGTATTTT. It encodes CASSPLRADHPRTTQYF.

CDR3 amino acids: CASSATASQETQYF. The CDR3 bases are TGTGCCAGCAGTGCGACTGCATCCCAAGAGACCCAGTACTTC. The chain links TRBV2 to TRBJ2-5; D is ambiguous. Deletions cut 4 bases from V and 1 base from J, with 10 bases between. This CDR3 is built from 14 residues. The germline gives CDR1 SNHLY, CDR2 FYNNEI.

The rearrangement links TRBV11-2 to TRBJ2-5; 7 bases are a match to TRBD2. The CDR3 spans 15 residues. J lost 1 base, V lost 5 bases, and 7 bases had no gene match. Germline lookup yields CDR1 SGHAT and CDR2 FQNNGV. CDR3 loop: CASSLQAGLQETQYF. The CDR3 DNA reads TGTGCCAGCAGCCTCCAAGCGGGGCTCCAAGAGACCCAGTACTTC.

The chain uses TRBV5-6 and TRBJ1-2; TRBD1 agrees at 11 bases. The CDR3 runs to 15 residues. With 4 bases clipped from V and 0 bases from J, the junction kept 2 bases outside the gene matches. CDR1 is SGHDT and CDR2 is YYEEEE in the germline V gene. The CDR3 loop reads CASSLGQGANYGYTF. In nucleotides, the CDR3 is TGTGCCAGCAGCCTGGGACAGGGGGCTAACTATGGCTACACCTTC. The full variable domain, its missing parts supplied by reference TRBV5-6 and TRBJ1-2, is DAGVTQSPTHLIKTRGQQVTLRCSPKSGHDTVSWYQQALGQGPQFIFQYYEEEERQRGNFPDRFSGHQFPNYSSELNVNALLLGDSALYLCASSLGQGANYGYTFGSGTRLTVV.

The CDR3, as DNA: TGTGCCAGCAGTACCGGGACAGGGGGAAACATTCAGTACTTC. This codes for CASSTGTGGNIQYF. The V and J genes are TRBV6-2 or TRBV6-3 and TRBJ2-4, with 11 bases lining up with TRBD1. Germline loops: CDR1 MNHEY, CDR2 SVGEGT. With V trimmed by 5 bases and J by 6 bases, 3 bases remained unmatched. The CDR3 totals 14 residues.

This chain links TRBV9 with TRBJ1-5; 8 bases map to TRBD1. Germline V gene data show CDR1 as SGDLS and CDR2 as YYNGEE. CDR3 length: 15 amino acids. V trimming: 0 bases; J trimming: 5 bases; junction bases outside the gene matches: 4. DNA of the CDR3: TGTGCCAGCAGCGTAGGGTCGACAGGGGATCAGCCCCAGCATTTT. This sequence encodes CASSVGSTGDQPQHF.

This clone was found once. V is TRBV6-5 and J is TRBJ1-3; 8 nucleotides line up with TRBD1. The CDR3 totals 14 residues. The junction had 5 bases not matched to a gene; V was cut back by 10 bases and J by 0 bases. Germline V gives CDR1 MNHEY, CDR2 SVGAGI. CDR3: CATRDRSSGNTIYF. The CDR3, as DNA: TGTGCCACCAGGGACAGGAGCTCTGGAAACACCATATATTTT.